The next 20 T cell receptor beta chains were all read from a single sample in a study of blood T cell repertoires in COVID-19. Sequenced by immunoSEQ multiplex PCR; TCRdb stores in-frame clones only, minus some. This table has roughly 200,000 clones, 80% to 90% appearing once. The specimen sequenced was peripheral blood. These TCRs come from a man aged 40-50 years with active or convalescent COVID-19.

The chain has TRBV2 and TRBJ1-1, with unresolved D. CDR1 SNHLY and CDR2 FYNNEI come from the germline V gene. CDR3 length: 14 amino acids. With 1 base removed from V and 3 bases from J, the gap between germline ends came to 9 bases. The CDR3 sequence: CASSEGRRDTEAFF. The CDR3 nucleotides read TGTGCCAGCAGTGAAGGTAGGAGAGACACTGAAGCTTTCTTT.

J is TRBJ1-2 and V is TRBV6-5; tentative D call: TRBD1 (6 bases). The CDR3 extends over 16 amino acids. V was clipped by 0 bases and J by 3 bases, with 14 bases between them. Per the germline V gene, CDR1 is MNHEY and CDR2 is SVGAGI. CDR3 DNA sequence: TGTGCCAGCAGTTACTCGATTGGGGCAGGGGACTATGGCTACACCTTC. It specifies CASSYSIGAGDYGYTF.

The chain uses TRBV10-3 and TRBJ2-2; TRBD2 matches at 12 bases. This CDR3 comprises 17 residues. Germline V CDR1 and CDR2: ENHRY, SYGVKD. With V trimmed by 6 bases and J by 4 bases, 9 bases remained unmatched. CDR3 residues: CAIRETSGGEVTGELFF. The CDR3 DNA follows: TGTGCCATCAGAGAGACTAGCGGGGGAGAAGTCACCGGGGAGCTGTTTTTT.

This clone was seen a few times. The genes are TRBV7-3 and TRBJ1-6; D possibly corresponds to TRBD1 (6 bases). This CDR3 is 12 amino acids long. The V gene lost 3 bases and the J gene lost 13 bases, with 10 bases spanning the gap. The germline V gene has CDR1 SGHTA and CDR2 FQGTGA. CDR3 amino acids: CASSFRGGPLHF. CDR3 coding DNA: TGTGCCAGCAGCTTTAGGGGGGGGCCCCTCCACTTT.

The V call is TRBV9, the J call TRBJ2-1; 12 positions match TRBD2. Germline V gives CDR1 SGDLS, CDR2 YYNGEE. The CDR3 spans 16 residues. V gave up 0 bases and J gave up 5 bases; unmatched junction bases: 3. The chain's CDR3 is CASSVGLAGVDNEQFF. CDR3 sequence (DNA): TGTGCCAGCAGCGTAGGACTAGCGGGAGTCGACAATGAGCAGTTCTTC.

V and J are TRBV19 and TRBJ2-1; 9 bases are shared with TRBD2. The CDR3 covers 16 residues. The germline CDR1 and CDR2 sequences are LNHDA and SQIVND (reference sequence). Trimming removed 6 bases from V and 4 bases from J; junction bases left unmatched: 10. This CDR3 reads CASRTGTSSTYNEQFF. CDR3 nucleotides: TGTGCCAGTAGGACCGGGACTAGCTCTACTTACAATGAGCAGTTCTTC.

The chain carries TRBV4-1 and TRBJ1-3; D is uncertain. This CDR3 contains 13 residues. V lost 4 bases, J lost 3 bases, and 7 bases lay in between. The germline V gene encodes CDR1 MGHRA and CDR2 YSYEKL. CDR3 nucleotide sequence: TGCGCCAGCAGCCTGGGCGTTGGAAACACCATATATTTT. Protein sequence: CASSLGVGNTIYF.

In its sample, this clone was seen once. Its ends do not fully match the called genes, so a read error is possible. The chain combines TRBV19 with TRBJ2-4, with 9 bases identical to TRBD2. In germline, CDR1 is LNHDA, CDR2 SQIVND (reference sequence). This CDR3 is built from 11 residues. The CDR3 bases are TGTGCCAGTAGCCCGGGGACTAGCTTGGACTTC. Translating gives CASSPGTSLDF.

The V gene is TRBV20-1, the J gene TRBJ2-5, with 9 nucleotides matching TRBD2. After removal of 3 bases from V and 5 bases from J, the junction contained 1 base not matched to a gene. Germline V gives CDR1 DFQATT, CDR2 SNEGSKA (reference sequence). There are 12 residues in the CDR3. In DNA form, the CDR3 reads TGCAGTGCTAGTACTAGCGGGGAGACCCAGTACTTC. Encoded protein: CSASTSGETQYF.

The chain recombines TRBV29-1 with TRBJ1-3; D not resolved. This CDR3 is 16 amino acids long. The V gene's germline CDR1 is SQVTM and CDR2 ANQGSEA. V was cut by 5 bases and J by 0 bases, with 17 bases left in between. Here the CDR3 DNA reads TGCAGCGTTCTGAGTGGCGGTTCCTCCTCTGGAAACACCATATATTTT. Amino acids: CSVLSGGSSSGNTIYF.

This clone was seen a few times. This chain links TRBV5-1 with TRBJ2-7; 7 bases map to TRBD1. Germline V lookup: CDR1 SGHRS, CDR2 YFSETQ. The CDR3 is 15 residues long. The J segment lost 0 bases and the V segment lost 5 bases, leaving 8 bases of the junction unmatched. The CDR3 region has the DNA TGCGCCAGCAGTTTTCTGACAGGGTACTCCTACGAGCAGTACTTC. Amino acids: CASSFLTGYSYEQYF.

The rearrangement uses TRBV7-2 and TRBJ1-1; the D is unclear. Trimming left V 6 bases short and J 6 bases short, with 14 bases between. The CDR3 contains 13 residues. The germline CDR1 and CDR2 sequences are SGHTA and FQGNSA. CDR3 amino acids: CASRYTRFAEAFF. CDR3 bases: TGTGCCAGCAGATACACGAGGTTCGCTGAAGCTTTCTTT. The full variable domain, completed using reference TRBV7-2 and TRBJ1-1, is GAGVSQSPSNKVTEKGKDVELRCDPISGHTALYWYRQSLGQGLEFLIYFQGNSAPDKSGLPSDRFSAERTGGSVSTLTIQRTQQEDSAVYLCASRYTRFAEAFFGQGTRLTVV.

This chain links TRBV18 with TRBJ2-3; TRBD2 matches at 7 bases. The junction had 0 bases not matched to a gene; V was cut back by 2 bases and J by 4 bases. CDR1 and CDR2 from the germline V gene are KGHSH and LQKENI. The CDR3 runs to 13 residues. The CDR3 bases are TGTGCCAGCTCACCAGGGAGGGCAGATACGCAGTATTTT. It translates to CASSPGRADTQYF.

This clone was detected a few times. The chain uses TRBV19 and TRBJ1-1, with 7 bases that match TRBD1. Germline V gene data show CDR1 as LNHDA and CDR2 as SQIVND (reference sequence). Trimming cost V 3 bases and J 1 base; bases outside gene matches: 5. This CDR3 spans 15 amino acids. The DNA of the CDR3 is TGTGCCAGTAGTATCGGGACAGAGAGGAACACTGAAGCTTTCTTT. This translates into CASSIGTERNTEAFF.

This clone was detected once. The chain joins TRBV6-2 or TRBV6-3 to TRBJ2-1; TRBD1 is a possible D gene (5 bases). The CDR3 is made up of 15 amino acids. V was cut by 0 bases and J by 3 bases, with 9 bases left in between. Germline CDR1 MNHEY, CDR2 SVGEGT. The CDR3 DNA sequence: TGTGCCAGCAGTTACTCGGACACTAACTACAATGAGCAGTTCTTC. Translated: CASSYSDTNYNEQFF.

This rearrangement joins TRBV2 to TRBJ1-1; D remains unclear. CDR3 size: 14 residues. The germline V gene encodes CDR1 SNHLY and CDR2 FYNNEI. The ends were cut back, 7 bases at V and 4 bases at J, with 16 bases in the middle. The CDR3 sequence is CASTELGGGTEAFF. CDR3 DNA: TGTGCCAGCACTGAGCTCGGAGGTGGCACTGAAGCTTTCTTT.

This clone was observed a handful of times. CDR3 sequence: CASSYGTVRGEQYF. DNA for the CDR3: TGTGCCAGCAGTTACGGGACAGTCCGTGGGGAGCAGTACTTC. The chain links TRBV6-2 or TRBV6-3 to TRBJ2-7, with TRBD1 matching over 7 bases. Germline CDR1 and CDR2: MNHEY and SVGEGT. This CDR3 is built from 14 residues. The V and J ends lost 2 bases and 7 bases, in that order; junction bases with no gene match: 8.

This chain uses TRBV11-3 with TRBJ2-6; 7 bases are shared with TRBD1. The CDR3 is made up of 15 amino acids. The V gene's germline CDR1 is SGHNT and CDR2 YENEEA. The ends lost 5 bases at V and 2 bases at J; junction bases unmatched: 3. Written as DNA, the CDR3 is TGTGCCAGCAGCCCAAGGGGGCCTGGGGCCAACGTCCTGACTTTC. Its protein product is CASSPRGPGANVLTF. The variable domain in full, completed from reference TRBV11-3 and TRBJ2-6, reads EAGVVQSPRYKIIEKKQPVAFWCNPISGHNTLYWYLQNLGQGPELLIRYENEEAVDDSQLPKDRFSAERLKGVDSTLKIQPAELGDSAVYLCASSPRGPGANVLTFGAGSRLTVL.

This chain joins TRBV5-1 and TRBJ2-7; D gene ambiguous. Germline CDR1 reads SGHRS; CDR2 reads YFSETQ. With 6 bases removed from V and 6 bases from J, the gap between germline ends came to 16 bases. CDR3 size: 13 residues. The CDR3 spells CASKTVIGSEQYF. The CDR3, as DNA: TGCGCCAGCAAGACGGTCATCGGGTCCGAGCAGTACTTC.

The rearrangement joins TRBV2 to TRBJ1-1; D is uncertain. CDR1 and CDR2 (germline): SNHLY, FYNNEI. This CDR3 comprises 13 residues. The germline V and J ends were trimmed by 6 bases and 3 bases, with 11 bases remaining between them. The CDR3 DNA reads TGTGCCAGCAGGAGTATTGTGGACACTGAAGCTTTCTTT. Amino acids: CASRSIVDTEAFF.